Below are 3 T cell receptor beta chains sequenced from a single sample in a study of blood T cell repertoires in COVID-19. Some clones are missing from TCRdb's copy, which holds only in-frame ones; the method was immunoSEQ multiplex PCR. The sample comprises 200,000 to 250,000 clones, about 87% of which are singletons, and 2% to 3% rests with the top ten. Specimen: peripheral blood. The receptors were sampled from a young man with COVID-19, enrolled during active disease.

V usage is TRBV19 and J usage is TRBJ1-6, with TRBD1 as a possible D gene (6 bases). Trimming pared 6 bases from V and 3 bases from J, leaving 18 bases between. This CDR3 comprises 17 residues. CDR1 and CDR2 (germline): LNHDA, SQIVND (reference sequence). The DNA of the CDR3 is TGTGCCAGTAGGCCTGGACAGATCAGAAACTATAATTCACCCCTCCACTTT. It translates to CASRPGQIRNYNSPLHF.

V and J are TRBV19 and TRBJ2-7; TRBD2 matches at 9 bases. The germline CDR1 and CDR2 sequences are LNHDA and SQIVND (reference sequence). The CDR3 covers 15 residues. The V and J ends lost 6 bases and 4 bases, in that order; junction bases with no gene match: 10. CDR3: CASRSQVAGAYEQYF. As DNA, the CDR3 is TGTGCCAGTAGATCCCAGGTAGCGGGAGCATACGAGCAGTACTTC.

The chain is built from TRBV19 and TRBJ1-4, with D possibly TRBD1 on 5 matching bases. CDR1 is LNHDA and CDR2 is SQIVND in the germline V gene (reference sequence). Deletions cut 7 bases from V and 8 bases from J, with 14 bases between. This CDR3 has 13 residues. The CDR3 DNA is TGTGCCAGTACCCAGGCGTCAGGGGAAAAACTGTTTTTT. It is translated as CASTQASGEKLFF. The variable domain in full, completed from reference TRBV19 and TRBJ1-4, reads DGGITQSPKYLFRKEGQNVTLSCEQNLNHDAMYWYRQDPGQGLRLIYYSQIVNDFQKGDIAEGYSVSREKKESFPLTVTSAQKNPTAFYLCASTQASGEKLFFGSGTQLSVL.